This entry concerns a single T cell receptor (beta chain). Its antigen is still unknown. Germline loops: CDR1 SNHLY, CDR2 FYNNEI. The CDR3 has 12 residues. The germline V and J ends were trimmed by 8 bases and 7 bases, with 12 bases remaining between them. This sample is part of a study of vaccination effects on CD4 cells after COVID-19. Study-wide context: Samples were given by two convalescent patients 16 days and one week before vaccination.

General study points: There was marked clonal contraction among infection- and vaccine-induced clones late after vaccination. New vaccine-induced clones were the main type among post-vaccine spike-reactive clones in convalescents.

Expansion of antigen-specific CD4+ T cells with viral peptide pools was carried out by the ViraFEST assay before sequencing. Following culture for around 10 days, CD4+ T cells were isolated. According to PCR results, the person was infected with SARS-CoV-2 between March and December 2020. Clones were sequenced by immunoSEQ multiplex PCR, and TCRdb holds only the in-frame ones, with some missing. The table has around 49,000 clones, 60% to 75% seen once. This receptor was identified in a human donor who had a prior SARS-CoV-2 infection. The chain links TRBV2 to TRBJ1-5, with D possibly TRBD1 on 6 matching bases. The sequencing here drew on CD4+ T cells from PBMCs cultured with a peptide pool, taken before COVID-19 vaccination. The DNA for the CDR3 is TGTGCCAGCGGAGAGGGGGGACAGCCCCAGCATTTT. This sequence encodes CASGEGGQPQHF.